The clone carrying this T cell receptor beta chain was detected a few times. The antigen is undetermined. This sample was taken from a study of T cells in Graves' hyperthyroidism and ophthalmopathy. Study-level points and caveats: Among thyroid clonotypes expanded above 0.001, most also appeared in blood.

From RNA transcripts, TCR beta CDR3 regions were amplified. When the TCR CDR3 underwent first-round RT-PCR, the HTBI primer set was used. MiXCR was run by TCRdb on the multiplex PCR reads, yielding one entry per CDR3 protein. The sample yields nearly 600,000 distinct CDR3 sequences, 13% to 15% seen once. Diagnosis rested on symptoms, serum thyroxine and TRAb, thyroid ultrasound, and orbital computed tomography. V dropped 4 bases and J dropped 0 bases, with 13 bases sitting between them. Germline V CDR1 and CDR2: SGHDT, YYEEEE. CDR3 size: 15 residues. The source is a woman younger than 35 with Graves' ophthalmopathy. The material sequenced was blood. The J gene is TRBJ1-1, the V gene TRBV5-6, with D possibly matching TRBD1 (5 bases). The DNA of the CDR3 is TGTGCCAGCAGCCCCTGGTCAGGGATGAACACTGAAGCTTTCTTT. Its protein is CASSPWSGMNTEAFF. The entire variable domain, with the rest obtained from reference TRBV5-6 and TRBJ1-1, is as follows: DAGVTQSPTHLIKTRGQQVTLRCSPKSGHDTVSWYQQALGQGPQFIFQYYEEEERQRGNFPDRFSGHQFPNYSSELNVNALLLGDSALYLCASSPWSGMNTEAFFGQGTRLTVV.